The 28 T cell receptor beta chains given below trace back to one sample, sequenced in a study of cytomegalovirus exposure and HLA in healthy donors. Vbeta (60) and Jbeta (13) primers were used in the PCR. The assay was immunoSEQ multiplex PCR, and TCRdb's table has in-frame clones only and misses some. The table records roughly 40,000 clones, about four fifths of them present only once. The material sequenced was PBMCs. These receptors were taken from a woman aged 40 to 49 in good health and CMV-seronegative.

The V gene is TRBV11-2, the J gene TRBJ1-1; D is possibly TRBD1 (5 bases). Trimming pared 4 bases from V and 1 base from J, leaving 13 bases between. Germline CDR1 is SGHAT and CDR2 is FQNNGV. This CDR3 comprises 15 residues. Here the CDR3 DNA reads TGTGCCAGCAGCTCATACAGGACTAAGAACACTGAAGCTTTCTTT. The encoded protein is CASSSYRTKNTEAFF.

CDR3 nucleotide sequence: TGCGCCAGCAGCTTGGCCGGGACTAGCGGGGAAGAGACCCAGTACTTC. It is translated as CASSLAGTSGEETQYF. The chain links TRBV5-1 to TRBJ2-5; 13 bases are shared with TRBD2. The CDR3 is made up of 16 amino acids. With V trimmed by 0 bases and J by 3 bases, 2 bases remained unmatched. Germline V gene sequence: CDR1 SGHRS, CDR2 YFSETQ.

Here the CDR3 reads CASSHSSGGGQPQHF. CDR3 bases: TGCGCCAGCAGCCATTCCTCAGGGGGAGGTCAGCCCCAGCATTTT. This chain connects TRBV4-1 to TRBJ1-5, with 7 bases matching TRBD1. Germline CDR1 is MGHRA and CDR2 is YSYEKL. V shed 3 bases and J 6 bases; nucleotides not matched to a gene: 8. The CDR3 consists of 15 residues.

J is TRBJ1-6 and V is TRBV6-1; D possibly corresponds to TRBD1 (6 bases). Germline values: CDR1 MNHNS, CDR2 SASEGT. CDR3 size: 13 residues. V gave up 9 bases and J gave up 5 bases, with 11 bases separating them. The CDR3 spells CASTGQHNSPLHF. The CDR3 bases are TGTGCCAGTACGGGACAACATAATTCACCCCTCCACTTT.

The chain has TRBV6-5 and TRBJ2-7, with D unresolved. The V end lost 0 bases, the J end lost 1 base, and 10 bases lay between the germline ends. This CDR3 contains 15 residues. Germline loops: CDR1 MNHEY, CDR2 SVGAGI. CDR3 bases: TGTGCCAGCAGTTACTCGATGGGCAGTTCCTACGAGCAGTACTTC. Its translation: CASSYSMGSSYEQYF.

The chain joins TRBV6-5 to TRBJ2-7, with TRBD1 as a possible D gene (6 bases). Per the germline V gene, CDR1 is MNHEY and CDR2 is SVGAGI. The CDR3 is 14 residues long. V lost 6 bases, J lost 1 base, and 13 bases lay in between. CDR3 in DNA: TGTGCCAGCAGGAGAGACAGGCTTTCCTACGAGCAGTACGTC. Translation: CASRRDRLSYEQYV.

J is TRBJ1-5 and V is TRBV6-1; D possibly corresponds to TRBD1 (5 bases). The V gene's germline CDR1 is MNHNS and CDR2 SASEGT. The CDR3 loop spans 14 amino acids. V lost 8 bases and J lost 0, with 11 bases in between. The CDR3 region is CASGGLISNQPQHF. DNA for the CDR3: TGTGCCAGCGGGGGACTTATTAGCAATCAGCCCCAGCATTTT.

The chain has TRBV6-1 and TRBJ1-2; a weak D match, TRBD1 (5 bases). The CDR3 has 13 residues. Germline V CDR1 and CDR2: MNHNS, SASEGT. V was shortened by 5 bases and J by 4 bases, with 11 bases between the two germline ends. CDR3: CASSLGGGYGYTF. In nucleotides, the CDR3 is TGTGCCAGCAGTTTGGGGGGTGGCTATGGCTACACCTTC.

The rearrangement uses TRBV15 and TRBJ2-1; 9 bases are shared with TRBD1. Germline V lookup: CDR1 LNHNV, CDR2 YYDKDF (reference sequence). V lost 5 bases to trimming and J lost 6 bases; unmatched junction nucleotides: 2. The CDR3 loop spans 13 amino acids. The CDR3 region is CATSGTGTNEQFF. CDR3 coding DNA: TGTGCCACCAGCGGGACAGGGACCAATGAGCAGTTCTTC.

In this sample, this clone turned up a few times. The genes are TRBV7-9 and TRBJ1-1; D not resolved. The V gene lost 5 bases and the J gene lost 5 bases, with 12 bases spanning the gap. In germline, CDR1 is SEHNR, CDR2 FQNEAQ (reference sequence). This CDR3 spans 13 amino acids. The CDR3 sequence: CASSPPEVTEAFF. CDR3 DNA: TGTGCCAGCAGCCCTCCGGAGGTAACTGAAGCTTTCTTT.

The rearrangement joins TRBV9 to TRBJ2-6; possibly TRBD2 for D (6 bases). The CDR3 has 14 amino acids. CDR1 is SGDLS and CDR2 is YYNGEE in the germline V gene. The ends were cut back, 5 bases at V and 4 bases at J, with 10 bases in the middle. CDR3 in DNA: TGTGCCAGCAGGCCGGGGGACGGGGCCAACGTCCTGACTTTC. It specifies CASRPGDGANVLTF.

This chain joins TRBV4-3 and TRBJ1-4; D perhaps matches TRBD1 (6 bases). In germline, CDR1 is LGHNA, CDR2 YSLEER. This CDR3 comprises 16 residues. V was clipped by 4 bases and J by 6 bases, with 18 bases between them. The CDR3, as DNA: TGCGCCAGCAGCCGCGATTGGGGGGGCGGAGATGAAAAACTGTTTTTT. Encoded protein: CASSRDWGGGDEKLFF.

This chain joins TRBV18 and TRBJ1-1; possibly TRBD1 for D (6 bases). The germline gives CDR1 KGHSH, CDR2 LQKENI. This CDR3 contains 16 residues. The germline V and J ends were trimmed by 2 bases and 3 bases, with 16 bases remaining between them. The chain's CDR3 is CASSPEGGLRDTEAFF. CDR3 in DNA: TGTGCCAGCTCACCAGAGGGGGGGCTGCGGGACACTGAAGCTTTCTTT. The full variable domain, in which reference TRBV18 and TRBJ1-1 provide the parts outside the CDR3, is NAGVMQNPRHLVRRRGQEARLRCSPMKGHSHVYWYRQLPEEGLKFMVYLQKENIIDESGMPKERFSAEFPKEGPSILRIQQVVRGDSAAYFCASSPEGGLRDTEAFFGQGTRLTVV.

This chain connects TRBV7-2 to TRBJ1-2, with D tentatively TRBD1 (5 bases). The germline V gene has CDR1 SGHTA and CDR2 FQGNSA. Trimming removed 0 bases at V and 10 bases at J, with 6 bases between. This CDR3 region has 11 residues. The CDR3 is CASSLAGAYTF. DNA for the CDR3: TGTGCCAGCAGCTTAGCTGGGGCCTACACCTTC.

The chain recombines TRBV9 with TRBJ1-1; a weak D match, TRBD1 (5 bases). V was cut by 2 bases and J by 3 bases, with 8 bases left in between. This CDR3 region has 13 residues. Germline V gene lookup returns CDR1 SGDLS and CDR2 YYNGEE. The CDR3 loop reads CASSVGGYTEAFF. The CDR3 DNA follows: TGTGCCAGCAGCGTCGGGGGTTACACTGAAGCTTTCTTT.

The CDR3 spells CASSLTGNSGNTIYF. CDR3 nucleotide sequence: TGTGCCAGCAGCTTAACAGGCAACTCTGGAAACACCATATATTTT. The chain uses TRBV5-4 and TRBJ1-3; TRBD1 is a possible D gene (5 bases). The CDR3 loop spans 15 amino acids. The V gene's germline CDR1 is SGHNT and CDR2 YYREEE (reference sequence). Trimming shortened V by 2 bases and J by 0 bases, and 9 bases separated the two germline ends. The entire variable domain, with the rest obtained from reference TRBV5-4 and TRBJ1-3, is as follows: ETGVTQSPTHLIKTRGQQVTLRCSSQSGHNTVSWYQQALGQGPQFIFQYYREEENGRGNFPPRFSGLQFPNYSSELNVNALELDDSALYLCASSLTGNSGNTIYFGEGSWLTVV.

This clone occurred a few times. This chain joins TRBV28 and TRBJ2-5, with 8 bases fitting TRBD1. V dropped 5 bases and J dropped 5; count of bases not matched to a gene: 7. CDR1 MDHEN and CDR2 SYDVKM come from the germline V gene. The CDR3 loop spans 14 amino acids. The CDR3 bases are TGTGCCAGCAGTAAGGACAGGGCTGGGGAGACCCAGTACTTC. Translating it yields CASSKDRAGETQYF.

CDR3: CASSPDSTNEKLFF. Written as DNA, the CDR3 is TGTGCCAGCAGCCCCGACAGTACTAATGAAAAACTGTTTTTT. The chain couples TRBV2 to TRBJ1-4; maybe TRBD1 (5 bases). The CDR3 consists of 14 residues. Trimming removed 6 bases at V and 2 bases at J, with 10 bases between. Per the germline V gene, CDR1 is SNHLY and CDR2 is FYNNEI.

This clone was seen only a few times. The chain joins TRBV6-1 to TRBJ2-7; 11 nucleotides agree with TRBD1. CDR3 length equals 14 residues. The germline V gene encodes CDR1 MNHNS and CDR2 SASEGT. The trim removed 6 bases at V and 5 bases at J, leaving 6 bases unmatched. In DNA form, the CDR3 reads TGTGCCAGCAGAACCGGGACAGGGGGTCACGAGCAGTACTTC. Translating gives CASRTGTGGHEQYF.

The J gene is TRBJ1-1, the V gene TRBV25-1; a weak D match, TRBD1 (6 bases). Per germline, CDR1 MGHDK and CDR2 SYGVNS. Trimming removed 1 base at V and 5 bases at J, with 11 bases between. CDR3 length: 14 residues. CDR3 loop: CASSESQGHTEAFF. CDR3 coding DNA: TGTGCCAGCAGTGAATCCCAGGGGCATACTGAAGCTTTCTTT.

CDR3 coding DNA: TGTGCCAGCAGTGAACAGGGGTACACCGGGGAGCTGTTTTTT. Translated: CASSEQGYTGELFF. The chain combines TRBV6-1 with TRBJ2-2; possibly TRBD1 for D (6 bases). Germline CDR1 is MNHNS and CDR2 is SASEGT. The CDR3 has 14 residues. Trimming cost V 2 bases and J 3 bases, with 7 bases left between them.

V and J are TRBV10-3 and TRBJ1-1, with 9 bases matching TRBD1. Unmatched junction bases numbered 12, after V lost 8 bases and J lost 2 bases. CDR1 is ENHRY and CDR2 is SYGVKD in the germline V gene. The CDR3 has 16 residues. The CDR3 sequence: CAIAPGTGRGNTEAFF. CDR3 DNA sequence: TGTGCCATCGCCCCCGGGACAGGGAGAGGTAACACTGAAGCTTTCTTT.

V usage is TRBV7-2 and J usage is TRBJ2-2; possibly TRBD2 for D (6 bases). The CDR3 extends over 15 amino acids. Trimming cost V 0 bases and J 5 bases, with 10 bases left between them. The germline CDR1 and CDR2 sequences are SGHTA and FQGNSA. The CDR3 reads CASSLALSGTGELFF. For the CDR3, the DNA is TGTGCCAGCAGCTTAGCGTTGAGCGGGACCGGGGAGCTGTTTTTT.

Only a few counts were recorded for this clone. CDR3 sequence: CASSSRQGAYEQYF. Written as DNA, the CDR3 is TGTGCCAGCAGTTCCCGACAGGGGGCATACGAGCAGTACTTC. The gene calls are TRBV27 and TRBJ2-7; TRBD1 agrees at 10 bases. The CDR3 spans 14 residues. J lost 4 bases, V lost 4 bases, and 4 bases had no gene match. Germline V lookup: CDR1 MNHEY, CDR2 SMNVEV (reference sequence).

This clone has just one count. The V call is TRBV5-1, the J call TRBJ2-5; 11 bases fit TRBD2. Trimming at V came to 0 bases and at J to 2 bases, leaving 3 bases not matched to a gene. The CDR3 is made up of 16 amino acids. Germline CDR1 is SGHRS and CDR2 is YFSETQ. The CDR3 bases are TGCGCCAGCAGCTTGGGGCTAGCGGGGGGACAAGAGACCCAGTACTTC. This sequence encodes CASSLGLAGGQETQYF.

The J gene is TRBJ2-1, the V gene TRBV5-6; tentative D call: TRBD1 (7 bases). Trimming took off 0 bases at V and 7 bases at J, with 14 bases between the two ends. The germline gives CDR1 SGHDT, CDR2 YYEEEE. CDR3 length equals 15 residues. The CDR3 reads CASSLDAGGTNEQFF. CDR3 nucleotides: TGTGCCAGCAGCTTGGACGCAGGGGGGACGAATGAGCAGTTCTTC.

This clone was picked up a small number of times. The chain carries TRBV4-1 and TRBJ2-6; no clear D. V was cut by 3 bases and J by 3 bases, with 15 bases left in between. The CDR3 runs to 17 residues. CDR1 is MGHRA, CDR2 YSYEKL, per germline. For the CDR3, the DNA is TGCGCCAGCAGCCATAAGTTCGGAGATAATGGGGCCAACGTCCTGACTTTC. It is translated as CASSHKFGDNGANVLTF.

This clone was detected once. V usage is TRBV29-1 and J usage is TRBJ2-1; TRBD2 matches 10 bases. This CDR3 is 15 amino acids long. Germline V gene data show CDR1 as SQVTM and CDR2 as ANQGSEA. Unmatched junction bases numbered 9, after V lost 3 bases and J lost 7 bases. The CDR3 loop reads CSVDTPAGGQNEQFF. The DNA for the CDR3 is TGCAGCGTTGATACCCCAGCGGGGGGGCAAAATGAGCAGTTCTTC.